The T cell receptor beta chain under discussion was sequenced for a study of early T cells in non-severe SARS-CoV-2 infection. Study as a whole: The study sequenced bulk RNA from unsorted whole blood, with chains unpaired.

The CDR3 spans 14 residues. Trimming cost V 0 bases and J 2 bases, with 11 bases left between them. Germline loops: CDR1 DFQATT, CDR2 SNEGSKA (reference sequence). This clonotype was observed at least ten times. Attachment of unique molecular identifiers was made to individual cDNA molecules. TCRdb reanalysed the 5' RACE reads using MiXCR and keeps one entry per CDR3 protein. The data contain about 33,000 distinct CDR3 sequences, around 5.9% of them singletons. This clonotype was sampled from an adult who was a healthcare worker with PCR-confirmed SARS-CoV-2 infection or an uninfected control (not recorded which). The chain carries TRBV20-1 and TRBJ2-7; D is uncertain. Input material: whole blood. CDR3: CSARDDRTTYEQYF. The CDR3 DNA reads TGCAGTGCTAGAGATGATCGAACCACCTACGAGCAGTACTTC.